The rows below give T cell receptor beta chains drawn from one sample of a study of regulatory T cells in long-lasting Graves disease. TCRdb re-called the multiplex PCR reads with MiXCR, one entry per CDR3 protein. The sample records hundreds of thousands of distinct CDR3 sequences, less than 20% being singletons. These same data were also listed under a study on T cells in Graves' hyperthyroidism and ophthalmopathy.

The sample in question was peripheral blood mononuclear cells (PBMCs), obtained at new diagnosis, from a patient treated with antithyroid drugs. The receptors originated from a woman aged 25 to 39 with Graves disease. Each CDR3 is given with its conserved first and last residue. The D gene is left open where the match is weak. Expanded clones are given a class, and other clones once, few, many or no size at all.

>13|many|TRBJ1-5|-|TRBV5-1
CASSFGEAQPQHF
TGTGCCAGCAGTTTTGGGGAGGCTCAGCCCCAGCATTTT
>16|many|TRBJ1-1|-|TRBV5-1
CASSLLSGRLNTEAFF
TGCGCCAGCAGCTTGTTGTCGGGGCGACTGAACACTGAAGCTTTCTTT
>13|many|TRBJ2-3|-|TRBV28
CASSSLDSLAQYF
TGTGCCAGCAGTTCATTAGACAGTTTAGCGCAGTATTTT
>17|many|TRBJ2-1|-|TRBV14
CASSPDWGDPSYNEQFF
TGTGCCAGCAGCCCCGATTGGGGAGACCCCTCCTACAATGAGCAGTTCTTC
>13|few|TRBJ2-1|-|TRBV20-1
CSASGQGVHEQFF
TGCAGTGCTAGCGGTCAGGGAGTCCATGAGCAGTTCTTC
>15|-|TRBJ1-5|-|TRBV20-1
CSAKSGGGSNQPQHF
TGCAGTGCCAAGTCTGGTGGGGGGAGCAATCAGCCCCAGCATTTT
>15|-|TRBJ2-3|-|TRBV7-9
CASSLLNGFADTQYF
TGTGCCAGCAGCCTTCTGAACGGGTTTGCAGATACGCAGTATTTT
>15|many|TRBJ2-5|-|TRBV12-3/TRBV12-4
CASSPEHYRVETQYF
TGTGCCAGCAGTCCAGAACACTACAGGGTCGAGACCCAGTACTTC
>16|few|TRBJ1-3|TRBD1|TRBV7-2
CASSLDRGVSGNTIYF
TGTGCCAGCAGCCTGGACAGGGGAGTGTCTGGAAACACCATATATTTT
>11|many|TRBJ1-1|-|TRBV27
CASSSWREAFF
TGTGCCAGCAGTTCTTGGAGAGAAGCTTTCTTT
>16|many|TRBJ1-3|-|TRBV12-3/TRBV12-4
CASSPPRVLSGNTIYF
TGTGCCAGCAGCCCACCCCGGGTACTCTCTGGAAACACCATATATTTT
>14|-|TRBJ1-2|-|TRBV19
CASEIPGTDHGYTF
TGTGCCAGTGAAATTCCCGGGACTGACCATGGCTACACCTTC
>18|few|TRBJ2-3|TRBD2|TRBV4-3
CASSQDRVAGSSTDTQYF
TGCGCCAGCAGCCAAGATCGGGTAGCGGGATCTAGCACAGATACGCAGTATTTT
>14|many|TRBJ2-7|-|TRBV7-3
CASSLTEGRGEQYF
TGTGCCAGCAGCTTAACTGAGGGACGGGGCGAGCAGTACTTC
>17|-|TRBJ2-2|TRBD1|TRBV4-1
CASSQPRQGSVSGELFF
TGCGCCAGCAGCCAGCCCCGACAGGGCTCAGTATCCGGGGAGCTGTTTTTT
>15|few|TRBJ2-3|-|TRBV2
CASPRPPLGTDTQYF
TGTGCCAGCCCTCGACCTCCCTTAGGCACAGATACGCAGTATTTT
>16|many|TRBJ2-1|-|TRBV10-3
CAISEPEHGAYNEQFF
TGTGCCATCAGTGAGCCGGAACACGGCGCCTACAATGAGCAGTTCTTC
>15|-|TRBJ1-2|-|TRBV7-9
CASSSDSDSNYGYTF
TGTGCCAGCAGCTCAGACAGCGATTCTAACTATGGCTACACCTTC
>17|many|TRBJ1-3|TRBD1|TRBV12-3/TRBV12-4
CASSSKTGASSGNTIYF
TGTGCCAGCAGTTCGAAGACAGGGGCCAGCTCTGGAAACACCATATATTTT
>14|many|TRBJ1-1|TRBD1|TRBV3-1
CASSQWTGVKRAFF
TGTGCCAGCAGCCAATGGACAGGGGTGAAGAGGGCTTTCTTT
>14|many|TRBJ1-1|-|TRBV28
CASRGRGRNTEAFF
TGTGCCAGCAGGGGCAGGGGTCGGAACACTGAAGCTTTCTTT
>14|many|TRBJ1-2|-|TRBV5-1
CASSLREANYGYTF
TGCGCCAGCAGCTTGAGGGAGGCGAACTATGGCTACACCTTC
>13|-|TRBJ1-3|-|TRBV14
CASSLDSRNPIYF
TGTGCCAGCAGCCTTGACAGCAGAAACCCCATATATTTT
>13|many|TRBJ2-7|-|TRBV2
CASNGQSAYEQYF
TGTGCCAGCAACGGCCAATCGGCCTACGAGCAGTACTTC
>13|-|TRBJ2-1|TRBD1|TRBV29-1
CSVQGAFHNEQFF
TGCAGCGTCCAGGGGGCTTTCCACAATGAGCAGTTCTTC
>16|many|TRBJ1-1|-|TRBV7-2
CASSSPRAAMNTEAFF
TGTGCCAGCAGCTCTCCACGGGCAGCGATGAACACTGAAGCTTTCTTT
>13|many|TRBJ2-1|-|TRBV28
CASRRTVRNEQFF
TGTGCCAGCCGACGGACAGTAAGGAATGAGCAGTTCTTC
>14|many|TRBJ1-4|TRBD1|TRBV3-1
CASSGWDRNEKLFF
TGTGCCAGCAGCGGCTGGGACAGGAACGAAAAACTGTTTTTT
>14|-|TRBJ2-5|-|TRBV6-2/TRBV6-3
CASRARGGQETQYF
TGTGCCAGCAGGGCCAGGGGGGGGCAGGAGACCCAGTACTTC
>16|-|TRBJ2-7|TRBD2|TRBV4-2
CASSQESTSEAYEQYF
TGTGCCAGCAGCCAAGAGTCAACTAGCGAGGCCTACGAGCAGTACTTC
>13|many|TRBJ1-5|-|TRBV12-3/TRBV12-4
CASRGGGNQPQHF
TGTGCCAGCAGGGGGGGGGGGAATCAGCCCCAGCATTTT
>16|many|TRBJ2-7|-|TRBV30
CAWGKGSGWSSYEQYF
TGTGCCTGGGGCAAGGGGAGCGGGTGGAGCTCCTACGAGCAGTACTTC
>13|many|TRBJ1-1|-|TRBV18
CASSPLQESWAFF
TGTGCCAGCTCACCACTGCAGGAATCCTGGGCTTTCTTT
>14|many|TRBJ1-1|-|TRBV5-1
CASRKRGGDTEAFF
TGCGCCAGCAGGAAGAGGGGGGGCGACACTGAAGCTTTCTTT
>15|many|TRBJ1-2|-|TRBV27
CASSLSTTGSWGYTF
TGTGCCAGCAGTTTATCGACCACAGGGTCCTGGGGCTACACCTTC
>15|many|TRBJ2-3|TRBD2|TRBV6-1
CASSGLAGSTDTQYF
TGTGCCAGCAGCGGACTAGCGGGGTCCACAGATACGCAGTATTTT
>16|many|TRBJ1-6|-|TRBV20-1
CSARAPLGGVNSPLHF
TGCAGTGCTAGAGCCCCCTTGGGGGGGGTTAATTCACCCCTCCACTTT
>13|many|TRBJ2-2|-|TRBV10-3
CAISDADTGELFF
TGTGCCATCAGTGACGCAGATACCGGGGAGCTGTTTTTT
>16|few|TRBJ1-6|-|TRBV6-2/TRBV6-3
CASSYSNLSGVSPLHF
TGTGCCAGCAGTTACTCGAATCTCTCCGGGGTTTCACCCCTCCACTTT
>15|many|TRBJ2-1|TRBD2|TRBV6-1
CASSPGLAGVNEQFF
TGTGCCAGCAGCCCAGGACTAGCGGGAGTCAATGAGCAGTTCTTC
>11|many|TRBJ1-1|-|TRBV20-1
CSASVGLQAFF
TGCAGTGCTAGTGTGGGGCTCCAAGCTTTCTTT
>13|many|TRBJ2-7|-|TRBV24-1
CATTLRPTYEQYF
TGTGCCACCACTCTACGACCGACATACGAGCAGTACTTC
>15|many|TRBJ2-7|TRBD2|TRBV13
CASSSILAALHEQYF
TGTGCCAGCAGCTCAATCCTAGCGGCCCTTCACGAGCAGTACTTC
>16|-|TRBJ2-2|-|TRBV11-3
CASSSQGTTNTGELFF
TGTGCCAGCAGCTCCCAAGGGACGACGAACACCGGGGAGCTGTTTTTT
>12|-|TRBJ2-7|TRBD2|TRBV6-2/TRBV6-3
CASGTSSYEQYF
TGTGCCAGCGGGACTAGTTCCTACGAGCAGTACTTC
>14|many|TRBJ1-1|-|TRBV7-8
CASSLVLGNTEAFF
TGTGCCAGCAGCTTAGTCCTTGGGAACACTGAAGCTTTCTTT
>15|many|TRBJ2-7|TRBD2|TRBV30
CAWGLGSGRLYEQYF
TGTGCCTGGGGGCTAGGGAGCGGGAGGCTTTACGAGCAGTACTTC
>13|many|TRBJ2-5|-|TRBV29-1
CSVEDDNLGTQYF
TGCAGCGTTGAAGATGACAACCTTGGGACCCAGTACTTC
>14|few|TRBJ1-1|TRBD1|TRBV19
CASSINRGNTEAFF
TGTGCCAGTAGTATCAACAGGGGGAACACTGAAGCTTTCTTT
>16|-|TRBJ2-1|-|TRBV20-1
CSALGRDKLNYNEQFF
TGCAGTGCTCTCGGTCGGGATAAGCTAAACTACAATGAGCAGTTCTTC
>13|few|TRBJ1-2|-|TRBV10-1
CASSESRVGGYTF
TGCGCCAGCAGTGAGTCCCGGGTCGGGGGCTACACCTTC
>15|-|TRBJ2-1|TRBD2|TRBV12-3/TRBV12-4
CASRAGASGNNEQFF
TGTGCCAGCAGGGCCGGGGCTAGCGGGAACAATGAGCAGTTCTTC
>18|many|TRBJ1-1|-|TRBV18
CASSPIQLRGPEDTEAFF
TGTGCCAGCTCACCTATACAATTGAGAGGTCCCGAGGACACTGAAGCTTTCTTT